These T cell receptor beta chains were read from a single sample in a study of blood T cell repertoires in COVID-19. Clones were read by immunoSEQ multiplex PCR, and TCRdb kept only the in-frame ones, dropping some. The table shows around 120,000 clones, with around 90% occurring only once. Source material: peripheral blood. The receptors stem from a woman in her fifties or sixties with active or convalescent COVID-19. Both conserved end residues are part of each CDR3. Each record gives: clone size, J gene, D gene, V gene, CDR3 DNA, CDR3 protein. The D gene is left open where the match is weak. Clone size is given for some rows only: seen once, a few or many times, or a class if the clone is expanded.

once | TRBJ2-3 | NA | TRBV19 | TGTGCCAGTAGTATAGGACAGAGTTATACGCAGTATTTT | CASSIGQSYTQYF
NA | TRBJ2-3 | TRBD2 | TRBV6-2/TRBV6-3 | TGTGCCAGCAGTTACTCCCGACTAGCGGGAGTTCGGAATACGCAGTATTTT | CASSYSRLAGVRNTQYF
NA | TRBJ2-5 | NA | TRBV11-2 | TGTGCCAGCAGTTGGGACTCTCGAGAGACCCAGTACTTC | CASSWDSRETQYF
NA | TRBJ1-3 | NA | TRBV30 | TGTGCCTGGAGTGTAACAGTGAGAAACACCATATATTTT | CAWSVTVRNTIYF
NA | TRBJ2-5 | NA | TRBV12-3/TRBV12-4 | TGTGCCAGCAGCCAGGGTGGAGAGACCCAGTACTTC | CASSQGGETQYF
NA | TRBJ1-1 | NA | TRBV5-1 | TGCGCCAGCAGCTTTTCCCCTGGACAAGTAAACACTGAAGCTTTCTTT | CASSFSPGQVNTEAFF
NA | TRBJ2-2 | TRBD1 | TRBV7-6 | TGTGCCAGCAGCTCAACAGGGGGCGGCGGGGAGCTGTTTTTT | CASSSTGGGGELFF
few | TRBJ1-2 | TRBD1 | TRBV2 | TGTGCCAGCGGGCGACAGGGTAACTATGGCTACACCTTC | CASGRQGNYGYTF
few | TRBJ2-7 | TRBD2 | TRBV9 | TGTGCCAGCAACATAGCGGGAGGGCCACACGAGCAGTACTTC | CASNIAGGPHEQYF
NA | TRBJ2-1 | NA | TRBV2 | TGTGCCAGCAGTGTTTACAGGGCCTACAATGAGCAGTTCTTC | CASSVYRAYNEQFF
few | TRBJ2-2 | TRBD2 | TRBV28 | TGTGCCAGCAGATATTCTAGCGGGAGAGGCACCGGGGAGCTGTTTTTT | CASRYSSGRGTGELFF
NA | TRBJ2-1 | NA | TRBV3-1/TRBV3-2 | TGTGCCAGCGTCATCGGGGAACAACGAGGGGGATATGAGCAGTTCTTC | CASVIGEQRGGYEQFF
few | TRBJ1-1 | NA | TRBV12-5 | TGTGCTAGTGGTTTGGACCTTCAGGGGAGAACTGAAGCTTTCTTT | CASGLDLQGRTEAFF
NA | TRBJ1-2 | NA | TRBV9 | TGTGCCAGCAGCGCCCGGGGGGACGCCTATGGCTACACCTTC | CASSARGDAYGYTF
NA | TRBJ2-1 | NA | TRBV23-1 | TGCGCCAGCAGTCAAGAAACGGGACACCTTGGCAGTGAGCAGTTCTTC | CASSQETGHLGSEQFF